This TCR beta chain was sequenced in a study of OX40 agonist ivuxolimab in advanced cancers. Looking at the study overall: The costimulatory receptor OX40 (CD134) was targeted by ivuxolimab, a fully human IgG2 agonistic monoclonal antibody. Intravenous ivuxolimab was administered to patients every 2 weeks at six dose levels: 0.01, 0.1, 0.3, 1.5, 3 and 10 mg/kg. Of the roughly 52 patients in dose escalation, about 20 had hepatocellular carcinoma, approximately 15 had melanoma, 9 had renal cell carcinoma and 9 had head and neck cancer. The dose-escalation cohort was about 87% male with a mean age of about 60 years, ranging from roughly 23 to 79. Prior anti-PD-1, anti-PD-L1 or anti-CTLA-4 therapy was permitted, and roughly two fifths of dose-escalation patients had received checkpoint inhibitors. Partial responses occurred in three dose-escalation patients: two with cutaneous melanoma and one with hepatocellular carcinoma. The purpose of peripheral TCRbeta sequencing was to test whether ivuxolimab changed TCR sequence diversity and led to clonal T-cell expansion. The paper covers the monotherapy dose-escalation part of the phase I ivuxolimab trial, which included N ≈ 50 patients. Beyond this particular receptor, the publication reports: After ivuxolimab, CD8+ T cells had more expanded clones than CD4+ T cells on average. In the 0.1-3.0 mg/kg groups, partial responders had among the lowest normalized peripheral clonal expansion, particularly in CD8+ T cells. At doses of 0.1 to 3.0 mg/kg, clonal expansion of both CD4+ and CD8+ T cells in blood was seen between baseline and week 6. Low levels of normalized T-cell clonal expansion were also seen in some patients who did not respond. Antigen specificity was not determined for the clonally expanded peripheral T cells.

On this clone: Its specific antigen is unknown. The record has no base qualities; no much larger clone is one base away.

Patients with autoimmune disease history or receiving systemic immunosuppression were excluded from the trial. Peripheral blood for TCR sequencing was drawn from every dose cohort at baseline, at cycle 4 day 1 and at cycle 7 day 1. Samples came from an open-label, multicenter, first-in-human phase I dose-escalation trial of ivuxolimab. Adults with locally advanced or metastatic melanoma, renal cell, hepatocellular, or head and neck squamous cell carcinoma were enrolled in the trial. CD4+ and CD8+ T cells were sorted separately from peripheral blood before TCR sequencing. The CDR3 runs 16 amino acids, cysteine and phenylalanine included. Left in the record is the CDR3 DNA by itself, 48 bases read in frame from the first base. Unmatched junction bases come to 6, with V trimmed by 1 base and J by 7 bases. Reading the germline V gene gives CDR1 MGHDK and CDR2 SYGVNS. For sequencing of the TCRbeta CDR3 region, genomic DNA was extracted from the sorted cells. TCRbeta CDR3 regions were sequenced using the immunoSEQ Assay. Imported from immuneACCESS, the table was reduced by TCRdb to in-frame sequences with V and J called. These copies leave out some clones; in studies compared against another copy, an unresolved V gene accounts for under half, and the cause of the remainder is not known. Present in this sample are approximately 40,000 clones, around 88% of which were seen just once. Of the sample, roughly a quarter falls within the top ten clones.

The sequences come from CD4+ or CD8+ T cells sorted from blood, collected in a trial of the OX40 agonist ivuxolimab. This chain joins TRBV25-1 to TRBJ2-1; 11 of the junction bases match TRBD2. The TCR sequence derives from an adult with an advanced solid tumor such as melanoma, head and neck, liver or kidney cancer. In nucleotides, the sequence is TGTGCCAGCAGTGAATTTCAGGGACTAGCGGAGAATGAGCAGTTCTTC. Translated, it reads CASSEFQGLAENEQFF.